The rows below give T cell receptor beta chains drawn from one sample of a study of OX40 agonist ivuxolimab in advanced cancers. Measured with immunoSEQ multiplex PCR; TCRdb has only the in-frame clones, and not every one. The sample has more than 45,000 clones, roughly 80% seen once. The sequencing here drew on CD4+ or CD8+ T cells sorted from blood, taken in a trial of the OX40 agonist ivuxolimab. These receptors all stem from an adult with an advanced solid tumor such as melanoma, head and neck, liver or kidney cancer. Each CDR3 is given with its conserved first and last residue. The D gene is left open where the match is weak. A row's size may be missing; if present it is once, few, many or a size class.

clone_size	d_call	v_call	j_call	cdr3_aa	cdr3_nt
NA	TRBD2	TRBV28	TRBJ2-7	CASSSPSGRALYEQYF	TGTGCCAGCAGTTCTCCTAGCGGGAGGGCCCTCTACGAGCAGTACTTC
medium-sized	NA	TRBV19	TRBJ1-5	CASSTTVRQPQHF	TGTGCCAGTAGTACGACAGTACGTCAGCCCCAGCATTTT
NA	TRBD2	TRBV5-5	TRBJ2-7	CASSLSAGGPFYEQYF	TGTGCCAGCAGCTTGTCAGCGGGAGGGCCGTTTTACGAGCAGTACTTC
NA	NA	TRBV9	TRBJ1-5	CASSVGTSNQPQHF	TGTGCCAGCAGCGTGGGCACAAGCAATCAGCCCCAGCATTTT
NA	TRBD1	TRBV11-2	TRBJ1-1	CASSHRDRGTEAFF	TGTGCCAGCAGCCACCGGGACAGGGGTACTGAAGCTTTCTTT
NA	NA	TRBV6-1	TRBJ1-5	CASSESFDQPQHF	TGTGCCAGCAGTGAATCTTTCGATCAGCCCCAGCATTTT
NA	NA	TRBV15	TRBJ1-1	CATSLTRMNTEAFF	TGTGCCACCAGTTTAACTAGAATGAACACTGAAGCTTTCTTT
NA	NA	TRBV30	TRBJ1-4	CAWASPINEKLFF	TGTGCCTGGGCCTCACCCATTAATGAAAAACTGTTTTTT
NA	TRBD2	TRBV5-6	TRBJ2-1	CASSYPGLANEQFF	TGTGCCAGCAGCTACCCGGGACTAGCTAACGAGCAGTTCTTC
NA	NA	TRBV6-5	TRBJ1-3	CASSMGAGPGNTIYF	TGTGCCAGCAGTATGGGGGCGGGACCTGGAAACACCATATATTTT
NA	TRBD1	TRBV4-3	TRBJ1-6	CASSQTGTGNSPLHF	TGCGCCAGCAGCCAAACCGGGACAGGGAATTCACCCCTCCACTTT
NA	NA	TRBV7-2	TRBJ2-1	CASSLGGGYNEQFF	TGTGCCAGCAGCTTAGGAGGCGGCTACAATGAGCAGTTCTTC
NA	TRBD1	TRBV27	TRBJ1-1	CASRELGGFARAFF	TGTGCCAGCCGAGAGTTAGGGGGCTTTGCTAGAGCTTTCTTT
NA	NA	TRBV7-9	TRBJ2-5	CASSRGQETQYF	TGTGCCAGCAGCCGGGGCCAAGAGACCCAGTACTTC
NA	NA	TRBV7-9	TRBJ2-7	CASSLRASATYEQYF	TGTGCCAGCAGCTTAAGGGCTAGCGCGACCTACGAGCAGTACTTC
NA	TRBD1	TRBV28	TRBJ1-4	CASSSNRGNEKLFF	TGTGCCAGCAGTTCCAACAGGGGTAATGAAAAACTGTTTTTT
NA	NA	TRBV19	TRBJ2-1	CASSPDSGLGGHEQFF	TGTGCCAGTAGTCCAGATTCGGGACTAGGGGGCCATGAGCAGTTCTTC